This record covers a single TCR beta chain. Its target is unknown. Primers: 60 Vbeta forward and 13 Jbeta reverse. Measured with immunoSEQ multiplex PCR; TCRdb has only the in-frame clones, and not every one. The sample includes over 150,000 clones, about four fifths of them seen just once. CDR1 and CDR2 from the germline V gene are SEHNR and FQNEAQ (reference sequence). Trimming took 1 base from V and 1 from J, leaving 8 bases between them. The CDR3 totals 15 residues. These data come from a study of cytomegalovirus exposure and HLA in healthy donors. Study details: Most donors, around 81% of a few hundred genotyped, fell in the Caucasian-associated ancestry cluster.

Overall study findings and caveats: TCR beta sequences reportedly predicted the HLA-A and HLA-B alleles of most subjects accurately. In presence/absence analyses, roughly uniform sequencing depth across donors was assumed.

The specimen sequenced was PBMCs. This receptor was taken from a girl under 18 in good health and CMV-seropositive. This chain links TRBV7-9 with TRBJ2-1; no firm D call. CDR3 sequence: CASSLGRASYNEQFF. The CDR3 region has the DNA TGTGCCAGCAGCTTAGGCCGTGCGTCCTACAATGAGCAGTTCTTC.